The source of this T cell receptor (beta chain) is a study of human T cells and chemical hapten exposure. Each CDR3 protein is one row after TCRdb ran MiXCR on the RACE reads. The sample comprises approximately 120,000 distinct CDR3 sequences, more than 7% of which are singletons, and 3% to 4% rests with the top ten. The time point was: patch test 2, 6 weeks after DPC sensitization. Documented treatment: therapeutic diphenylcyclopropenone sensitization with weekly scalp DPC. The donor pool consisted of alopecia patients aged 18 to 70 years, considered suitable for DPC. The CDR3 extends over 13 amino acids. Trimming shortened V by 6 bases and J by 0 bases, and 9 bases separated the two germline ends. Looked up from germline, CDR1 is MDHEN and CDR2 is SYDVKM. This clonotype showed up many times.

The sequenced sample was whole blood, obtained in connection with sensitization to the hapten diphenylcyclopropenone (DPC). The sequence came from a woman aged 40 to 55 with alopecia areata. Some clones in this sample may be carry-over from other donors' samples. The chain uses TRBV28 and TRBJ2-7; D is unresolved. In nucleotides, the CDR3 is TGTGCCAGCAGCAGGATAAGCTCCTACGAGCAGTACTTC. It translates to CASSRISSYEQYF.